This T cell receptor (beta chain) was recovered during a study of cytomegalovirus exposure and HLA in healthy donors. The PCR had 60 Vbeta and 13 Jbeta primers. The table came from immunoSEQ multiplex PCR; TCRdb's copy has only in-frame clones and leaves some out. The sample lists about 130,000 clones; over 60% were seen once. The CDR3 loop spans 14 amino acids. Germline CDR1 is SNHLY and CDR2 is FYNNEI. Study-level results: A later analysis linked some 17,000 TCR beta sequences to HLA alleles at 0.05 false discovery rate. Accounts indicate the classifier identified cytomegalovirus status with strong specificity and sensitivity. In an earlier analysis, most TCR beta V segments were productive about 87% or about 30% of the time. A later analysis showed TCR association rates differing by HLA locus, peaking at DRB1 and lowest at HLA-C.

As for this clone: Its antigen remains unknown. At one of its ends the junction is not consistent with the germline gene, which may arise from a read error.

V and J are TRBV2 and TRBJ1-5, with TRBD1 as a possible D gene (5 bases). Sequencing was performed on PBMCs. This TCR was sampled from a man aged 25 to 40 in good health and CMV-seronegative. The DNA of the CDR3 is TGTGCCAGCAGTGCAGGGTTAGGCAATCGGCCCCAGCATTTT. This gives the protein CASSAGLGNRPQHF.